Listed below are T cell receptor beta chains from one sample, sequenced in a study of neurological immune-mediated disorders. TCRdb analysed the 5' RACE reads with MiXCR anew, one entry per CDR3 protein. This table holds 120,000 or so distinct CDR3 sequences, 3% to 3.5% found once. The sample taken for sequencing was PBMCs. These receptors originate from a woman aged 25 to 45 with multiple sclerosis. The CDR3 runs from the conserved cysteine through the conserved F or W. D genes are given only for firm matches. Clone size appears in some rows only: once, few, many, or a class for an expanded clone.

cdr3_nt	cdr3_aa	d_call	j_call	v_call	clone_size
TGTGCCAGCAGCCCCATCCCAGTAACCCGAACAGATGAAAAACTGTTTTTT	CASSPIPVTRTDEKLFF	-	TRBJ1-4	TRBV3-1	many
TGCAGCGTTTTACCCATGGGGGGTCTAGCAGATACGCAGTATTTT	CSVLPMGGLADTQYF	-	TRBJ2-3	TRBV29-1	many
TGTGCCAGCAGCTATTCACAGGTGGTAGAAAAACTGTTTTTT	CASSYSQVVEKLFF	-	TRBJ1-4	TRBV5-6	-
TGCAGTGCCGGGGGGTGGGACAGAGAGAACACCGGGGAGCTGTTTTTT	CSAGGWDRENTGELFF	-	TRBJ2-2	TRBV20-1	many
TGCAGTGCTAGTAATCGGGACAGTACATATGGCTACACCTTC	CSASNRDSTYGYTF	TRBD1	TRBJ1-2	TRBV20-1	many
TGCAGTGCTCCTTGGGACAGGATCAACTATGGCTACACCTTC	CSAPWDRINYGYTF	TRBD1	TRBJ1-2	TRBV20-1	many
TGTGCCAGCAGCCAAGGTTATATGGGGGAGCAGTACTTC	CASSQGYMGEQYF	-	TRBJ2-7	TRBV3-1	many
TGTGCCAGCAGGGACTTCCGAACAGGTAGCTCCTACAATGAGCAGTTCTTC	CASRDFRTGSSYNEQFF	-	TRBJ2-1	TRBV6-5	many
TGTGCCAGCAGCCCAGTCGCGGGAAAAGGCACAGATACGCAGTATTTT	CASSPVAGKGTDTQYF	-	TRBJ2-3	TRBV7-2	few
TGTGCCAGCAGCTTAGCTAGGGGCTTTGCGGGAACGACCTACGAGCAGTACTTC	CASSLARGFAGTTYEQYF	-	TRBJ2-7	TRBV11-1	many
TGTGCCAGCAGCGTAGCCAACGTGGGGGGGCCTGATGCGGAAAAACTGTTTTTT	CASSVANVGGPDAEKLFF	-	TRBJ1-4	TRBV9	many
TGTGCCATCAGTGACCAGCGGGAGGGATTATACGAGCAGTACTTC	CAISDQREGLYEQYF	TRBD2	TRBJ2-7	TRBV10-3	many
TGTGCCAGCAGTTTTCCGGGACAGGGCCTGAACACTGAAGCTTTCTTT	CASSFPGQGLNTEAFF	TRBD1	TRBJ1-1	TRBV6-6	many
TGTGCCAGCAGTATGGACAGGGTAGGAAATCAGCCCCAGCATTTT	CASSMDRVGNQPQHF	TRBD1	TRBJ1-5	TRBV2	many
TGCAGTGCCCGACTTGGGGTGAACACTGAAGCTTTCTTT	CSARLGVNTEAFF	-	TRBJ1-1	TRBV20-1	many
TGTGCCAGCAGTACGAGCTCTGGGGCCAACGTCCTGACTTTC	CASSTSSGANVLTF	-	TRBJ2-6	TRBV28	many
TGTGCCATCAGTGGAGGGGACACAGATACGCAGTATTTT	CAISGGDTDTQYF	-	TRBJ2-3	TRBV10-3	many
TGTGCCAGCAGTTTATCTGGCGGGAGGGTTCCCTACAATGAGCAGTTCTTC	CASSLSGGRVPYNEQFF	TRBD2	TRBJ2-1	TRBV12-3/TRBV12-4	many
TGTGCCAGCAGCCAAGCCCCGAACACTGAAGCTTTCTTT	CASSQAPNTEAFF	-	TRBJ1-1	TRBV14	many
TGTGCCAGCAGCTTGGCCTCCGGGGCCTATGGCTACACCTTC	CASSLASGAYGYTF	-	TRBJ1-2	TRBV5-5	many
TGTGCCAGCAGCCAAGGAGGCGGGGGTGAGCAGTACTTC	CASSQGGGGEQYF	TRBD2	TRBJ2-7	TRBV3-1	many
TGTGCCAGCAGTCCAACTAGCGGGGGGATCAATGAGCAGTTCTTC	CASSPTSGGINEQFF	TRBD2	TRBJ2-1	TRBV6-5	many
TGTGCCAGCGGCGGAGGGCTTGGCTACACCTTC	CASGGGLGYTF	-	TRBJ1-2	TRBV5-6	many
TGTGACAGCAAGGCCTACAATGAGCAGTTCTTC	CDSKAYNEQFF	-	TRBJ2-1	TRBV12-3/TRBV12-4	-
TGCGCCAGCAGCCCTGTCGGAGGAGGCAACACTGAAGCTTTCTTT	CASSPVGGGNTEAFF	-	TRBJ1-1	TRBV5-1	many
TGTGCCAGCACCCCAGGGTGGGGGTCGGATAATGAGCAGTTCTTC	CASTPGWGSDNEQFF	-	TRBJ2-1	TRBV6-5	many
TGCGCCAGCAGCCAAGATCTTTGGGGCGGGGAGCTGTTTTTT	CASSQDLWGGELFF	-	TRBJ2-2	TRBV4-3	many
TGTGCCAGCAGATCCAGGGGAGATGGTGAGCAGTTCTTC	CASRSRGDGEQFF	-	TRBJ2-1	TRBV12-3/TRBV12-4	many
TGTGCCATCAGCGCTCCGGGACAGGGGGCAAAACCTAACTATGGCTACACCTTC	CAISAPGQGAKPNYGYTF	TRBD1	TRBJ1-2	TRBV10-3	many
TGTGCCAGCAGCCTCCGGGACAGTTACAATGAGCAGTTCTTC	CASSLRDSYNEQFF	TRBD1	TRBJ2-1	TRBV7-2	many
TGCAGTGCTAGAGACCCCGGACTAGTCCAAGAGACCCAGTACTTC	CSARDPGLVQETQYF	TRBD2	TRBJ2-5	TRBV20-1	few
TGCGCCAGCAGCTTGTCGGCTAGCGGAACCTACGAGCAGTACTTC	CASSLSASGTYEQYF	TRBD2	TRBJ2-7	TRBV5-1	many
TGTGCCAGCAGCTTAGTACGGGGGGAGGGGGAGACCCAGTACTTC	CASSLVRGEGETQYF	TRBD2	TRBJ2-5	TRBV7-2	many
TGTGCCAGCAGCTTAGGGACAGGGGCGGGCAACACTGAAGCTTTCTTT	CASSLGTGAGNTEAFF	TRBD1	TRBJ1-1	TRBV11-3	-
TGCGCCAGCAGCTTGGCCCCAGGGACAGACAATGAGCAGTTCTTC	CASSLAPGTDNEQFF	TRBD1	TRBJ2-1	TRBV5-1	many
TGCGCCAGCAGCCTTTTACAGGGTTCCGCTGAAGCTTTCTTT	CASSLLQGSAEAFF	-	TRBJ1-1	TRBV5-1	many
TGTGCCAGCTCACCTCCGGACAGCGGGAGAGGCTACACCTTC	CASSPPDSGRGYTF	-	TRBJ1-2	TRBV18	-
TGTGCCAGCAGTCAGACCCCACTCAACACCGGGGAGCTGTTTTTT	CASSQTPLNTGELFF	-	TRBJ2-2	TRBV7-2	many
TGTGCCAGCAGCCCAACAGGGGCCGCCTCCTACGAGCAGTACTTC	CASSPTGAASYEQYF	TRBD1	TRBJ2-7	TRBV7-2	many
TGCGCCAGCAGCCCGGGACAGGGACGTGGCTATGGCTACACCTTC	CASSPGQGRGYGYTF	TRBD1	TRBJ1-2	TRBV5-1	many
TGTGCCAGCAGCCAAGCTCCGGGGGGCTCTACCCATCAGCCCCAGCATTTT	CASSQAPGGSTHQPQHF	-	TRBJ1-5	TRBV3-1	many
TGTGACAGCAGCCGGGGCACAGATACGCAGTATTTT	CDSSRGTDTQYF	-	TRBJ2-3	TRBV6-5	few
TGCAGTGCTAGAAGGGGGAAGGGCTACACCTTC	CSARRGKGYTF	-	TRBJ1-2	TRBV20-1	many
TGTGCCAGCAGTTTAGGGCAGGAAGGTGGGTTTTACTCCTACGAGCAGTACTTC	CASSLGQEGGFYSYEQYF	-	TRBJ2-7	TRBV12-3/TRBV12-4	many
TGTGCCAGCAGCCCGGGACAGACGAACACCGGGGAGCTGTTTTTT	CASSPGQTNTGELFF	TRBD1	TRBJ2-2	TRBV7-9	many
TGTGCCAGCATGGAGACAGGGAAGGGCACTGAAGCTTTCTTT	CASMETGKGTEAFF	TRBD1	TRBJ1-1	TRBV12-3/TRBV12-4	many
TGCGCCAGCAGCTTGGGGACCCGGCGGGAGACCCAGTACTTC	CASSLGTRRETQYF	-	TRBJ2-5	TRBV5-1	many
TGTGCCAGCAGCCTAAGGACAGAAGTCGGGAGGGAGACCCAGTACTTC	CASSLRTEVGRETQYF	-	TRBJ2-5	TRBV5-5	many
TGTGCCAGCAGCTTCGCGAGGCAGGGATTCTACGAGCAGTACTTC	CASSFARQGFYEQYF	-	TRBJ2-7	TRBV12-3/TRBV12-4	many
TGTGCCAGCAGCTTAATGGGTAATGTGGGCAATGAGCAGTTCTTC	CASSLMGNVGNEQFF	-	TRBJ2-1	TRBV7-6	many
TGTGCCAGCAGCTTAGCGGGGACAGGGGCCTCCGAGACCCAGTACTTC	CASSLAGTGASETQYF	TRBD1	TRBJ2-5	TRBV7-8	-
TGTGCCAGCAGTGAAACCCAGAACGAGCAGTACTTC	CASSETQNEQYF	-	TRBJ2-7	TRBV6-1	many
TGCAGCGCTACGGGACAGGGGAGGATTCGTGGCTACACCTTC	CSATGQGRIRGYTF	TRBD1	TRBJ1-2	TRBV29-1	many